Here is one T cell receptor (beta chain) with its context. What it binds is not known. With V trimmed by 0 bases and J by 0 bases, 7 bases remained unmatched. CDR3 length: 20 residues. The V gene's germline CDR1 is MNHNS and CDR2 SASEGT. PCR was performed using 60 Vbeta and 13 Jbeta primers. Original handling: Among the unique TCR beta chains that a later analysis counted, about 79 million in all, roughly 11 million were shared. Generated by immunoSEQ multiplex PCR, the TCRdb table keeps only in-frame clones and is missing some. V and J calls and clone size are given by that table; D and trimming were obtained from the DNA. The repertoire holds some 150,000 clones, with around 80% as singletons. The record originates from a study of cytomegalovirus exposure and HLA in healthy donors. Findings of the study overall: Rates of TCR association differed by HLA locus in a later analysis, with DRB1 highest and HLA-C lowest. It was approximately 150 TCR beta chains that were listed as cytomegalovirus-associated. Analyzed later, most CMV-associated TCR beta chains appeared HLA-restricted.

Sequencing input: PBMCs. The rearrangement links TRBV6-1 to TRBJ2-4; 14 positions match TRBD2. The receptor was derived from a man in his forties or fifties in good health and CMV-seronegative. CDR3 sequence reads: CASSEAPGLAGDAAKNIQYF. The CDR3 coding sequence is TGTGCCAGCAGTGAAGCGCCGGGACTAGCGGGAGATGCAGCCAAAAACATTCAGTACTTC.